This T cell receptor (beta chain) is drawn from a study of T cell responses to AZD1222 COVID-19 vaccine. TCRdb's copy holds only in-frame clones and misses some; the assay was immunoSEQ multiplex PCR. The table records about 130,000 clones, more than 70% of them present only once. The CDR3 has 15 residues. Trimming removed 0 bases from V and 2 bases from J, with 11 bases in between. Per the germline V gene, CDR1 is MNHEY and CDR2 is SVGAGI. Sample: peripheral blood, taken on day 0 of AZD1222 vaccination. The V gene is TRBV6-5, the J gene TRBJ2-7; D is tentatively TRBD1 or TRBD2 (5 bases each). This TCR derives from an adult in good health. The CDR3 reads CASSYSGTVAYEQYF. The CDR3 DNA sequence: TGTGCCAGCAGTTACTCGGGGACGGTCGCCTACGAGCAGTACTTC.